This section outlines one T cell receptor (beta chain) sequence together with its context. The source of the sample is a study of OX40 agonist ivuxolimab in advanced cancers. The CDR3 contains 14 residues. Germline V gene data show CDR1 as MNHNY and CDR2 as SVGAGI (reference sequence). With 5 bases removed from V and 1 base from J, the gap between germline ends came to 12 bases. Method: immunoSEQ multiplex PCR; TCRdb's copy keeps in-frame clones and lacks some. The sample has under 85,000 clones, around 80% seen once; the top ten hold roughly 5.4%. Material: CD4+ or CD8+ T cells sorted from blood, obtained in a trial of the OX40 agonist ivuxolimab. The origin of this receptor is an adult with an advanced solid tumor such as melanoma, head and neck, liver or kidney cancer. V is TRBV6-6 and J is TRBJ2-7; D assignment may be TRBD1 or TRBD2 (5 bases each). The CDR3 loop is CASSDPGPSYEQYF. The CDR3 DNA follows: TGTGCCAGCAGTGACCCGGGACCATCCTACGAGCAGTACTTC.